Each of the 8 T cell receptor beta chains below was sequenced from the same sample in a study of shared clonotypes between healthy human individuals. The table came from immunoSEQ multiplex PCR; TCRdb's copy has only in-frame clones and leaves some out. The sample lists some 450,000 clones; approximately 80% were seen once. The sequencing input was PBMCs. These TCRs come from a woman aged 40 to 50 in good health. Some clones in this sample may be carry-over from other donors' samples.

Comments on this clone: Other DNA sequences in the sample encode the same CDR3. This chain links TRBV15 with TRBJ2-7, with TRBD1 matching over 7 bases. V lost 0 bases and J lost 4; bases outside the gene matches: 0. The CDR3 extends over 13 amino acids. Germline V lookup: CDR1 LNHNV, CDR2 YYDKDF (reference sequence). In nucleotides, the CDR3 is TGTGCCACCAGCAGAGACAGGGGGTACGAGCAGTACTTC. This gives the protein CATSRDRGYEQYF.

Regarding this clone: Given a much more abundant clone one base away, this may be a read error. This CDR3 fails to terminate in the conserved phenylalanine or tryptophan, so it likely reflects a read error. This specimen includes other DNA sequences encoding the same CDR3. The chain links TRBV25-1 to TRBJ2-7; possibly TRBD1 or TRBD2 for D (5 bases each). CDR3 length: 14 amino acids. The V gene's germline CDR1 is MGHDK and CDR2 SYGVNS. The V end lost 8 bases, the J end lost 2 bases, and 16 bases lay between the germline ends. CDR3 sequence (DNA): TGTGCCAGCGCCTCGGGGCTGTTCCCCTACGAGCAGTACTTA. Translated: CASASGLFPYEQYL.

DNA of the CDR3: TGTGCCAGCACCACGGGACTAGCGGGAGACGCAGAGACCCAGTACTTC. Encoded protein: CASTTGLAGDAETQYF. This chain uses TRBV7-9 with TRBJ2-5; 14 nucleotides agree with TRBD2. Germline V gene lookup returns CDR1 SEHNR and CDR2 FQNEAQ (reference sequence). Unmatched junction bases numbered 8, after V lost 7 bases and J lost 4 bases. The CDR3 contains 16 residues.

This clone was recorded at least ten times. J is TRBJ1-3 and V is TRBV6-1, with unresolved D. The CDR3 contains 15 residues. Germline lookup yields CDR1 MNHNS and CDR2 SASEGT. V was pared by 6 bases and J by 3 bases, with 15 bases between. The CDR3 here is CASRPIWGFGNTIYF. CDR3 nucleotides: TGTGCCAGCAGACCCATATGGGGTTTTGGAAACACCATATATTTT.

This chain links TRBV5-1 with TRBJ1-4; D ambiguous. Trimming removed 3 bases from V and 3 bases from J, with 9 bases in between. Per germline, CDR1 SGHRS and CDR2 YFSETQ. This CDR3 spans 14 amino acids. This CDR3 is CASSYSLPNEKLFF. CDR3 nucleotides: TGCGCCAGCAGCTACAGTCTGCCTAATGAAAAACTGTTTTTT.

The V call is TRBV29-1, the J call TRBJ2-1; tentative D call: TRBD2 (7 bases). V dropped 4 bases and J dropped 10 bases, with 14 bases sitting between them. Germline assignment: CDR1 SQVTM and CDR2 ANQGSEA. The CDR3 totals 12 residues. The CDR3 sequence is CSVGGGAGEQFF. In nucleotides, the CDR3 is TGCAGCGTTGGGGGGGGCGCAGGGGAGCAGTTCTTC.

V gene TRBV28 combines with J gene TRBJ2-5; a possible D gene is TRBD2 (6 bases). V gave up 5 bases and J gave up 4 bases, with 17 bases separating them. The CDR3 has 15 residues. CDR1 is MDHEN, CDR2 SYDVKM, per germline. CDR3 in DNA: TGTGCCAGCAGTCCCGCTGGTCAGGGAGGAGAGACCCAGTACTTC. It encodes CASSPAGQGGETQYF. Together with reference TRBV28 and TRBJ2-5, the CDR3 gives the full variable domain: DVKVTQSSRYLVKRTGEKVFLECVQDMDHENMFWYRQDPGLGLRLIYFSYDVKMKEKGDIPEGYSVSREKKERFSLILESASTNQTSMYLCASSPAGQGGETQYFGPGTRLLVL.

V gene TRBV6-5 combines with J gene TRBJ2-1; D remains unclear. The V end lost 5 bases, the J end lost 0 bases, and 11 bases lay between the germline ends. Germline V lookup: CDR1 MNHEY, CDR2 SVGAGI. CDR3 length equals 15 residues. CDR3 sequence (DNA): TGTGCCAGCAGTAACACTTTCACCTCCTACAATGAGCAGTTCTTC. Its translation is CASSNTFTSYNEQFF.